These 18 T cell receptor beta chains were sequenced from one sample in a study of T-cell reconstitution after alpha-beta-depleted transplantation in children. This sample's TCRbeta library carried unique molecular identifier barcodes. Via MiXCR, TCRdb re-called the PCR reads, giving one row per CDR3 protein. The table lists some 200,000 distinct CDR3 sequences, about 11% of them singletons, with roughly 27% in the top ten. This specimen was PBMCs, taken before TCRalphabeta/CD19-depleted stem cell transplant. Source of these receptors: a child under two years old with acute myeloid leukemia, due to receive a stem cell transplant.

This clonotype was observed at least ten times. V and J are TRBV28 and TRBJ1-5; the D is unclear. This CDR3 has 10 amino acids. V was pared by 9 bases and J by 5 bases, with 5 bases between. Germline V lookup: CDR1 MDHEN, CDR2 SYDVKM. The CDR3 sequence is CARNDQPQHF. The CDR3 DNA is TGTGCCAGAAACGATCAGCCCCAGCATTTT.

Notes on this clonotype: This may arise from a read error, as a much more abundant clone is one base away. The chain couples TRBV29-1 to TRBJ2-2, with 11 bases matching TRBD2. The germline V gene has CDR1 SQVTM and CDR2 ANQGSEA. The CDR3 totals 14 residues. CDR3 loop: CSVGTSGYTRELFF. The CDR3, as DNA: TGCAGCGTTGGGACTAGCGGGTACACCAGGGAGCTGTTTTTT.

The chain combines TRBV5-1 with TRBJ1-1; no definite D call. Germline V gene lookup returns CDR1 SGHRS and CDR2 YFSETQ. V lost 4 bases, J lost 3 bases, and 13 bases lay in between. The CDR3 is made up of 14 amino acids. The CDR3 sequence: CASSRLGGDTEAFF. The CDR3 coding sequence is TGCGCCAGCAGCCGCCTAGGCGGCGACACTGAAGCTTTCTTT.

This clonotype was found many times. The rearrangement joins TRBV2 to TRBJ2-1; 11 bases map to TRBD2. The CDR3 is 15 residues long. CDR1 SNHLY and CDR2 FYNNEI come from the germline V gene. Unmatched junction bases numbered 1, after V lost 5 bases and J lost 1 base. The CDR3 DNA reads as TGTGCCAGCAGTCCTAGCGGGGGGTCCTACAATGAGCAGTTCTTC. It yields the protein CASSPSGGSYNEQFF.

This clonotype has a count of ten or more. The gene calls are TRBV6-5 and TRBJ2-2, with a weak D call TRBD2 (6 bases). The V and J ends lost 2 bases and 5 bases respectively, with 9 bases between them. The CDR3 covers 14 residues. Germline loops: CDR1 MNHEY, CDR2 SVGAGI. The CDR3 reads CASSYETRTGELFF. The CDR3 bases are TGTGCCAGCAGTTACGAGACTAGGACCGGGGAGCTGTTTTTT.

There are many counts of this clonotype. The genes are TRBV7-9 and TRBJ2-7; tentatively, D is TRBD2 (7 bases). Trimming removed 4 bases at V and 2 bases at J, with 12 bases between. Germline V lookup: CDR1 SEHNR, CDR2 FQNEAQ (reference sequence). CDR3 size: 14 residues. CDR3: CASSWGGTAYEQYF. The DNA of the CDR3 is TGTGCCAGCAGCTGGGGGGGCACCGCCTACGAGCAGTACTTC.

This clonotype has at least ten counts. This rearrangement joins TRBV24-1 to TRBJ1-2; 7 positions agree with TRBD1. The length of the CDR3 is 14 residues. Germline lookup yields CDR1 KGHDR and CDR2 SFDVKD. After removal of 4 bases from V and 4 bases from J, the junction contained 5 bases not matched to a gene. CDR3 in amino acids: CATSDPGQSYGYTF. The CDR3 nucleotides read TGTGCCACCAGTGACCCGGGACAGAGCTATGGCTACACCTTC.

This clonotype was detected many times. The chain has TRBV27 and TRBJ2-1; possible D gene TRBD2, 5 bases. Germline CDR1 reads MNHEY; CDR2 reads SMNVEV (reference sequence). Trimming shortened V by 3 bases and J by 7 bases, and 10 bases separated the two germline ends. This CDR3 contains 13 residues. The CDR3 here is CASSFPDYNEQFF. CDR3 in DNA: TGTGCCAGCAGTTTCCCTGACTATAATGAGCAGTTCTTC.

For this clonotype: A much larger clone is a single base away; this may be a read error. The rearrangement links TRBV3-1 to TRBJ2-3; 10 bases fit TRBD2. Germline V gives CDR1 LGHDT, CDR2 YNNKEL (reference sequence). CDR3 length: 17 residues. The CDR3 DNA is TGTGCCAGCTGCCAAGCCTCCGGACTAGCGGGCACAGATACGCAGTATTTT. Its translation is CASCQASGLAGTDTQYF.

The chain carries TRBV9 and TRBJ1-2; 8 nucleotides match TRBD1. The CDR3 contains 15 residues. The trim removed 1 base at V and 5 bases at J, leaving 7 bases unmatched. Germline CDR1 is SGDLS and CDR2 is YYNGEE. CDR3 region: CASSVMAGGGYGYTF. Written as DNA, the CDR3 is TGTGCCAGCAGCGTAATGGCAGGGGGCGGATATGGCTACACCTTC.

Regarding this clonotype: This sequence may be a read error, since a much larger clone differs from it by one base. Lacking the conserved final phenylalanine or tryptophan, this CDR3 likely reflects a read error. This rearrangement joins TRBV20-1 to TRBJ1-4; D possibly corresponds to TRBD1 (6 bases). The CDR3 spans 13 residues. CDR1 and CDR2 from the germline V gene are DFQATT and SNEGSKA (reference sequence). Trimming took 6 bases from V and 8 from J, leaving 16 bases between them. The CDR3 DNA sequence: TGCAGTGCCTTAATGGGGGGCCGGGAAAAACTGTTTTTA. It encodes CSALMGGREKLFL.

This clonotype was found many times. V is TRBV5-1 and J is TRBJ2-7; 14 nucleotides line up with TRBD2. The J segment lost 3 bases and the V segment lost 4 bases, leaving 3 bases of the junction unmatched. Germline V gene sequence: CDR1 SGHRS, CDR2 YFSETQ. CDR3 length: 15 residues. CDR3: CASSTGLAGGYEQYF. The CDR3 region has the DNA TGCGCCAGCAGCACCGGACTAGCGGGAGGCTACGAGCAGTACTTC.

This chain connects TRBV18 to TRBJ2-7; D ambiguous. The V end lost 2 bases, the J end lost 2 bases, and 10 bases lay between the germline ends. The CDR3 totals 14 residues. In germline, CDR1 is KGHSH, CDR2 LQKENI. The chain's CDR3 is CASSPKAETYEQYF. In nucleotides, the CDR3 is TGTGCCAGCTCACCAAAGGCAGAAACCTACGAGCAGTACTTC.

This clonotype showed up just a few times. J is TRBJ1-1 and V is TRBV9; D is ambiguous. This CDR3 has 13 residues. Per germline, CDR1 SGDLS and CDR2 YYNGEE. The germline V and J ends were trimmed by 6 bases and 0 bases, with 9 bases remaining between them. The CDR3 sequence is CASTDGLNTEAFF. The CDR3 coding sequence is TGTGCCAGCACCGACGGGTTGAACACTGAAGCTTTCTTT.

The sample holds many counts of this clonotype. The chain joins TRBV5-5 to TRBJ1-1; TRBD1 matches 11 bases. Per the germline V gene, CDR1 is SGHKS and CDR2 is YYEKEE (reference sequence). Losses at the gene ends were 6 bases for V and 4 bases for J; bases not matched to a gene: 8. This CDR3 contains 15 residues. CDR3 coding DNA: TGTGCCAGCATCCGGACAGGGGGCGCTTCCACTGAAGCTTTCTTT. It specifies CASIRTGGASTEAFF.

At least ten counts were recorded for this clonotype. The chain combines TRBV20-1 with TRBJ2-4; 9 bases are shared with TRBD2. J gave up 6 bases and V 2 bases, and 14 bases lay outside the gene matches. The CDR3 is made up of 17 amino acids. From germline, CDR1 is DFQATT and CDR2 SNEGSKA (reference sequence). The CDR3 region is CSARPRRGAGGRNIQYF. The CDR3 coding sequence is TGCAGTGCTAGACCCAGACGGGGGGCGGGGGGGCGAAACATTCAGTACTTC.

The chain uses TRBV24-1 and TRBJ2-1; D uncertain. The CDR3 loop spans 17 amino acids. The V end was cut by 0 bases, the J end by 8 bases, with 19 bases between. The germline V gene has CDR1 KGHDR and CDR2 SFDVKD. The CDR3 DNA follows: TGTGCCACCAGTGATTTGTTCCCGAGGCGCTACCCGGATGAGCAGTTCTTC. Translating gives CATSDLFPRRYPDEQFF.

In its sample, this clonotype was seen many times. The rearrangement links TRBV20-1 to TRBJ2-1, with D perhaps TRBD2 (5 bases). The CDR3 has 14 residues. With 0 bases removed from V and 5 bases from J, the gap between germline ends came to 11 bases. CDR1 DFQATT and CDR2 SNEGSKA come from the germline V gene (reference sequence). This CDR3 reads CSARDSLAHNEQFF. CDR3 sequence (DNA): TGCAGTGCTAGAGATTCGCTAGCCCACAATGAGCAGTTCTTC.